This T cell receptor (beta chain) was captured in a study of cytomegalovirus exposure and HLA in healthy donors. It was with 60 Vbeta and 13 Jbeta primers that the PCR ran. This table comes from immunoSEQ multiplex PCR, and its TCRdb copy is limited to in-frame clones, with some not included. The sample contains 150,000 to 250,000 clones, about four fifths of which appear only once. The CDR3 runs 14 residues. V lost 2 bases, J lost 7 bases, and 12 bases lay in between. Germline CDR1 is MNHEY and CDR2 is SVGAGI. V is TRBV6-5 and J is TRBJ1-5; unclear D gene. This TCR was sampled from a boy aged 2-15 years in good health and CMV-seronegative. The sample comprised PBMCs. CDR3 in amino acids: CASSYGLTGQPQHF. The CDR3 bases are TGTGCCAGCAGTTACGGACTGACTGGCCAGCCCCAGCATTTT.